The source of this T cell receptor beta chain is a study of blood T cell repertoires in COVID-19. Across the whole study: Samples representing acute and convalescent COVID-19 were sourced from the United States, Italy and Spain. PBMCs, B-cell-depleted T cells, or T cells provided the cDNA or gDNA that made up the material.

Everyone who took part was roughly 18 to 89 years old, and they came from 24 US areas. Either two negative PCRs, clearance, or symptom resolution qualified Cohort 3 donors as recovered. V dropped 5 bases and J dropped 1 base, with 8 bases sitting between them. This CDR3 spans 13 amino acids. Per the germline V gene, CDR1 is LGHDT and CDR2 is YNNKEL (reference sequence). Clones were sequenced by immunoSEQ multiplex PCR, and TCRdb holds only the in-frame ones, with some missing. The sample gives about 300,000 clones, roughly nine tenths of which show up once; around 2.4% is in the top ten. The V gene is TRBV3-1 (or the pseudogene TRBV3-2), the J gene TRBJ1-1, with D perhaps TRBD1 (5 bases). This sequence was found in a woman between 18 and 30 years old who had recovered from COVID-19. The material sequenced was PBMCs or T cells enriched from blood (not recorded which). CDR3 amino acids: CASSTTANTEAFF. The CDR3 DNA follows: TGTGCCAGCAGCACGACAGCGAACACTGAAGCTTTCTTT.